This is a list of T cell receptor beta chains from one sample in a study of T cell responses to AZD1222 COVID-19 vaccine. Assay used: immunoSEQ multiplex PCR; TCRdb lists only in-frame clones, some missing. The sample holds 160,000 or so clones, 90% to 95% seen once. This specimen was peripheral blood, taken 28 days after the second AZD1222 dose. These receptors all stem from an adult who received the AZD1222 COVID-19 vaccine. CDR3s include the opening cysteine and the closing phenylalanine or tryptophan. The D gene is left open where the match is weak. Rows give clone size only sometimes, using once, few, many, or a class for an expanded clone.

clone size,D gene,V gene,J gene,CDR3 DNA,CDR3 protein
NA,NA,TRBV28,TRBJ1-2,TGTGCCAGCAAACCGCCGGGGGCAGGTGAAGGCTACACCTTC,CASKPPGAGEGYTF
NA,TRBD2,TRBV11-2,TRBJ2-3,TGTGCCAGCAGCCCACGACTAGCGGGCCTCACAGATACGCAGTATTTT,CASSPRLAGLTDTQYF
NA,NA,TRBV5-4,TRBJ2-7,TGTGCCAGCAGCTTGATCCCAGATACTTACTACGAGCAGTACTTC,CASSLIPDTYYEQYF
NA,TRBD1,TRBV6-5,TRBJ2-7,TGTGCCAGCAGTCCGGACAGGGGGAACTCCTACGAGCAGTACTTC,CASSPDRGNSYEQYF
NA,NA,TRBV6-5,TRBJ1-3,TGTGCCAGCAGTTACTCGATAGGGGGGCGTGGAAACACCATATATTTT,CASSYSIGGRGNTIYF
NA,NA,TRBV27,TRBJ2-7,TGTGCCAGCAGTTTACTCACGGGTTCTTCCGTTCGGTACTTC,CASSLLTGSSVRYF
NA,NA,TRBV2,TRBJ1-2,TGTGCCAGCAGGGGGGAAAGAGACTATGGCTACACCTTC,CASRGERDYGYTF
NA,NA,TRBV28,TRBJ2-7,TGTGCCAGCAGTTTATCACAAGGGGCCTACGAGCAGTACTTC,CASSLSQGAYEQYF
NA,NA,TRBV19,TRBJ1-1,TGTGCCAGTAGTAGGCCCCCTTCAGCTACGAACACTGAAGCTTTCTTT,CASSRPPSATNTEAFF
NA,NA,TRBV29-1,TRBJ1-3,TGCAGCGTTGAAGCTCCCCCGGGCCGAAACACCATATATTTT,CSVEAPPGRNTIYF
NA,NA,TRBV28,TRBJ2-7,TGTGCCAGCAGGATGACAGCTACAGTTGAGCAGTACTTC,CASRMTATVEQYF
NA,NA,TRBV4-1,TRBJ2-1,TGCGCCAGCAGCCAAGATATATTGGGGTACAATGAGCAGTTCTTC,CASSQDILGYNEQFF
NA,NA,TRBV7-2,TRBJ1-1,TGTGCCAGCAGCATGAACACTGAAGCTTTCTTT,CASSMNTEAFF
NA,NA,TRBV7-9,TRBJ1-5,TGTGCCAGCAGATCTACAGGAAACAATCAGCCCCAGCATTTT,CASRSTGNNQPQHF
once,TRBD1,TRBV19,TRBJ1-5,TGTGCCAGTAGTACGAGACAGGGAGGAAGCAATCAGCCCCAGCATTTT,CASSTRQGGSNQPQHF
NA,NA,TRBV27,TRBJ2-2,TGTGCCAGCAGTCCCGGCACCGGGGAGCTGTTTTTT,CASSPGTGELFF
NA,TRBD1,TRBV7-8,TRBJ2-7,TGTGCCAGCAGCTTAGCGACCGGGACAGAGGCCTTC,CASSLATGTEAF
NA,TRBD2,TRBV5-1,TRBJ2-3,TGCGCCAGCAGCTTGTTCGCGGGAGGCACAGATACGCAGTATTTT,CASSLFAGGTDTQYF
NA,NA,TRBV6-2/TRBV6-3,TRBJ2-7,TGTGCCAGCAGTTATCGTACGGTCAGTTGGCCCTACGAGCAGTACTTC,CASSYRTVSWPYEQYF
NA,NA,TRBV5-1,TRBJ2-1,TGCGCCAGCAGCTTTTCTTCAGGGGTTTACAATGAGCAGTTCTTC,CASSFSSGVYNEQFF
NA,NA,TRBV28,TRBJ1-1,TGTGCCAGCAGTTTAAAGGTCTCTGAAGCTTTCTTT,CASSLKVSEAFF
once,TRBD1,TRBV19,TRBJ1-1,TGTGCCAGTAGTATAGACCCCCGACAGGGGATCTATATGAACACTGAAGCTTTCTTT,CASSIDPRQGIYMNTEAFF
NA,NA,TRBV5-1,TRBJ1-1,TGCGCCAGCAGCTTGATGACGCTGAACACTGAAGCTTTCTTT,CASSLMTLNTEAFF
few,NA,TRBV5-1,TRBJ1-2,TGCGCCAGCAGCATCACAGGAACCTCTTATGGCTACACCTTC,CASSITGTSYGYTF
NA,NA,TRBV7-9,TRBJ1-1,TGTGCCAGCAGCTTAGCCAGAGCCACTGAAGCTTTCTTT,CASSLARATEAFF